A selection of T cell receptor beta chains follows, all from one sample in a study of blood T cell repertoires in COVID-19. The data were produced by immunoSEQ multiplex PCR, yet TCRdb's version contains in-frame clones alone and is incomplete. The sample lists fewer than 300,000 clones; 65% to 90% were seen once. The material sequenced was PBMCs or T cells enriched from blood (not recorded which). The receptors derive from a young man who had recovered from COVID-19. Both conserved end residues are part of each CDR3. A D gene is named only where the DNA matches it firmly. Clone size, where shown, is once, few, many, or a class for clones that have expanded.

size | J | D | V | CDR3 | DNA
NA | TRBJ2-3 | TRBD2 | TRBV29-1 | CSVGGLAGRTDTQYF | TGCAGCGTTGGAGGACTAGCGGGGCGCACAGATACGCAGTATTTT
few | TRBJ2-1 | TRBD2 | TRBV19 | CATRTSGRYHGEQFF | TGTGCCACTCGGACTAGCGGGAGGTACCATGGTGAGCAGTTCTTC
NA | TRBJ2-1 | TRBD1 | TRBV9 | CASSETGNEQFF | TGTGCCAGCAGCGAGACAGGGAATGAGCAGTTCTTC
NA | TRBJ2-5 | NA | TRBV2 | CASSPRRQFQETQYF | TGTGCCAGCAGCCCAAGGCGACAGTTCCAAGAGACCCAGTACTTC
NA | TRBJ1-2 | NA | TRBV12-3/TRBV12-4 | CASSKNSYGYTF | TGTGCCAGCAGTAAGAACAGCTATGGCTACACCTTC
NA | TRBJ1-1 | NA | TRBV9 | CASSVSETEAFF | TGTGCCAGCAGCGTTAGTGAGACTGAAGCTTTCTTT
few | TRBJ1-6 | NA | TRBV28 | CASRGQSYNSPLHF | TGTGCCAGCAGAGGACAATCCTATAATTCACCCCTCCACTTT
NA | TRBJ2-1 | TRBD1 | TRBV6-5 | CASSSGTGPYNEQFF | TGTGCCAGCAGTTCCGGGACAGGTCCATACAATGAGCAGTTCTTC
NA | TRBJ1-1 | NA | TRBV5-8 | CASSLTRNTEAFF | TGTGCCAGCAGCCTGACAAGGAACACTGAAGCTTTCTTT
NA | TRBJ2-3 | NA | TRBV6-4 | CASSVSEHTGTQYF | TGTGCCAGCAGTGTTTCAGAACACACAGGTACGCAGTATTTT
NA | TRBJ2-3 | NA | TRBV7-9 | CASSVTDSTDTQYF | TGTGCCAGCAGCGTAACGGACAGTACAGATACGCAGTATTTT
NA | TRBJ2-1 | TRBD2 | TRBV4-1 | CASSQAPLAGGSNEQFF | TGCGCCAGCAGCCAAGCCCCTCTAGCGGGAGGGTCCAATGAGCAGTTCTTC
NA | TRBJ2-1 | TRBD2 | TRBV28 | CASSSLPGRDKAGVGEQFF | TGTGCCAGCAGTTCCCTCCCGGGGAGGGACAAAGCGGGAGTCGGTGAGCAGTTCTTC